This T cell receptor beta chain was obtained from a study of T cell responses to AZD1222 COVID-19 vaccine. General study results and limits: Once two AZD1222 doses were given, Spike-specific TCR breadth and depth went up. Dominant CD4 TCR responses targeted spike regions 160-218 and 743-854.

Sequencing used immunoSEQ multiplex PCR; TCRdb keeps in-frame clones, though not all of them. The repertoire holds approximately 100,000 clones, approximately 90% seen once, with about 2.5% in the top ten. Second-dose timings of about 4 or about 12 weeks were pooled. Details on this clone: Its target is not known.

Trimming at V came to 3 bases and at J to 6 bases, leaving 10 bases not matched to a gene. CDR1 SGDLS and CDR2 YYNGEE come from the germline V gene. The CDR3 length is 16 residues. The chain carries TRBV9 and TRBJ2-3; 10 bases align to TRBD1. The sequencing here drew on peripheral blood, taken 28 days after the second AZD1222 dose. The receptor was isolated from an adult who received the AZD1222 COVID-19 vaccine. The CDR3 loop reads CASSDSGTGVPDTQYF. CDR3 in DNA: TGTGCCAGCAGCGACTCCGGGACAGGGGTGCCGGATACGCAGTATTTT.